These T cell receptor beta chains were read from a single sample in a study of T-cell reconstitution after alpha-beta-depleted transplantation in children. Each CDR3 protein is one row after TCRdb ran MiXCR on the PCR reads. The sample has fewer than 350,000 distinct CDR3 sequences; 7.5% to 9% are singletons. The material sequenced was peripheral blood, taken 360 days after TCRalphabeta/CD19-depleted stem cell transplant. The source of these receptors is a female patient aged 2-9 years who had a stem cell transplant for Fanconi anemia, so the T cells may come from the graft donor. CDR3s include the opening cysteine and the closing phenylalanine or tryptophan. Fields, in order: clone size, V gene, D gene, CDR3 length, J gene, CDR3 DNA, CDR3 protein. The D gene is left open where the match is weak. Clone size is not always given. Where it is, it says once, few, many or a class for expanded clones.

>-|TRBV7-8|TRBD2|15|TRBJ2-1
TGTGCCAGCAGCTTTACCGGGACTAGCTACAATGAGCAGTTCTTC
CASSFTGTSYNEQFF
>many|TRBV15|-|14|TRBJ2-5
TGTGCCACCAGCAGAGTCCAGGGTTGGGAGACCCAGTACTTC
CATSRVQGWETQYF
>few|TRBV14|-|16|TRBJ2-1
TGTGCCAGCAGCCAACGACAGTTCCTAACAGACAATGAGCAGTTCTTC
CASSQRQFLTDNEQFF
>many|TRBV5-5|-|14|TRBJ2-5
TGTGCCAGCAGCTTGATGGGGGGCACAGAGACCCAGTACTTC
CASSLMGGTETQYF
>many|TRBV2|TRBD2|15|TRBJ2-3
TGTGCCAGCGAAAATCTAGCGGGAGCCGCAGATACGCAGTATTTT
CASENLAGAADTQYF
>-|TRBV7-9|-|15|TRBJ2-5
TGTGCCAGCAGCTACCCGGGCCCGGGATGGGAGACCCAGTACTTC
CASSYPGPGWETQYF
>many|TRBV28|-|15|TRBJ2-5
TGTGCCAGCAGTACGCTCCGGAGTACTGGGGAGACCCAGTACTTC
CASSTLRSTGETQYF
>few|TRBV6-2/TRBV6-3|TRBD2|17|TRBJ2-3
TGTGCCAGCAGTTACTCCGGTCCGGGACTAGCGCTTGATACGCAGTATTTT
CASSYSGPGLALDTQYF
>many|TRBV7-9|-|15|TRBJ2-4
TGTGCCAGCAGGCCTGGAGTTGGGGCCAAAAACATTCAGTACTTC
CASRPGVGAKNIQYF
>many|TRBV20-1|TRBD2|14|TRBJ2-1
TGCAGTGCTTGGGGGACTAGCGGGAGAAATGAGCAGTTCTTC
CSAWGTSGRNEQFF
>many|TRBV5-1|TRBD2|15|TRBJ2-1
TGCGCCAGCAGCTTGGCCAGCGGGAGGGGAAATGAGCAGTTCTTC
CASSLASGRGNEQFF
>many|TRBV7-6|-|12|TRBJ2-2
TGTGCCAGCAGCTTGTTCACCGGGGAGCTGTTTTTT
CASSLFTGELFF
>many|TRBV6-6|-|18|TRBJ2-2
TGTGCCAGCAGCCGAATTCGGGGGATGAGGACGGACACCGGGGAGCTGTTTTTT
CASSRIRGMRTDTGELFF
>few|TRBV20-1|-|13|TRBJ2-1
TGCAGTGCTAGACCCCCGGAGATTGGTGAGCAGTTCTTC
CSARPPEIGEQFF
>many|TRBV12-3/TRBV12-4|-|14|TRBJ2-3
TGTGCCAGCAGCATTAGCGGCCCCACAGATACGCAGTATTTT
CASSISGPTDTQYF
>-|TRBV12-3/TRBV12-4|-|15|TRBJ2-1
TGTGCCAGCAGCCGGAGGGGGTCCCGTGTGGGGGAGCAGTTCTTC
CASSRRGSRVGEQFF
>many|TRBV2|TRBD2|14|TRBJ2-3
TGTGCCAGCAGTGAGGGGACTAATGCAGATACGCAGTATTTT
CASSEGTNADTQYF
>-|TRBV4-3|TRBD1|14|TRBJ2-2
TGCGCCAGCAGCCAAGATCTAGGACAGGGTGAGCTGTTTTTT
CASSQDLGQGELFF
>few|TRBV28|TRBD2|19|TRBJ2-3
TGTGCCAGCAGTTTAAACTCCGGGACTAGCGGGCATCATCGGGATACGCAGTATTTT
CASSLNSGTSGHHRDTQYF
>few|TRBV20-1|TRBD2|15|TRBJ2-7
TGCAGTGCAAAGCAGACTAGCGGGAGGGGAGGCGAGCAGTACTTC
CSAKQTSGRGGEQYF
>few|TRBV27|TRBD2|16|TRBJ2-3
TGTGCCAGCAGTTTATACGCGGGAGGGCCAACAGATACGCAGTATTTT
CASSLYAGGPTDTQYF
>-|TRBV29-1|TRBD1|16|TRBJ1-2
TGCAGCGTTGACTCGGACAGGGGGCGAGGGGCCTATGGCTACACCTTC
CSVDSDRGRGAYGYTF
>many|TRBV4-2|-|16|TRBJ2-5
TGTGCCAGCAGCCAAGATCGGGACAACCCAGGAGAGACCCAGTACTTC
CASSQDRDNPGETQYF
>-|TRBV29-1|TRBD1|16|TRBJ2-5
TGCAGCGTTGAGGCGGGGACAGGGGGCGCCGGGGGGACCCAGTACTTC
CSVEAGTGGAGGTQYF
>many|TRBV5-6|-|15|TRBJ2-3
TGTGCCAGCAGCTTTCCCGGGGGTAGCACAGATACGCAGTATTTT
CASSFPGGSTDTQYF
>-|TRBV20-1|-|15|TRBJ1-6
TGCAGTGCTAGAGTCCTAGGGACCTATAATTCACCCCTCCACTTT
CSARVLGTYNSPLHF
>many|TRBV20-1|TRBD2|13|TRBJ2-1
TGCAGTGCTACTGCCCTAGCGGGGGGCCTGCAGTTCTTC
CSATALAGGLQFF
>many|TRBV4-2|-|14|TRBJ1-1
TGTGCCAGCAGCCTCCTTGAAGCTAACACTGAAGCTTTCTTT
CASSLLEANTEAFF
>-|TRBV6-5|-|15|TRBJ1-5
TGTGCCAGCAGTTACGCGTCGACAGATAATCAGCCCCAGCATTTT
CASSYASTDNQPQHF
>many|TRBV5-1|TRBD1|14|TRBJ1-1
TGCGCCAGCAGGGACAGGGGATGGGGCCCTGAAGCTTTCTTT
CASRDRGWGPEAFF
>few|TRBV7-9|-|14|TRBJ1-1
TGTGCCAGCAGCTCAAATACAGGGAGCACTGAAGCTTTCTTT
CASSSNTGSTEAFF
>few|TRBV7-9|-|15|TRBJ2-2
TGTGCCAGCAGCTTATCCTCTAGGCGGGCCGGGGAGCTGTTTTTT
CASSLSSRRAGELFF
>few|TRBV5-4|-|16|TRBJ1-2
TGTGCCAGCAGCTCAATCCCGGGACACTGGCCCTATGGCTACACCTTC
CASSSIPGHWPYGYTF
>many|TRBV20-1|TRBD2|17|TRBJ2-3
TGCAGTGCTAGAGTATACCCTAGCGGAGGTAGCACAGATACGCAGTATTTT
CSARVYPSGGSTDTQYF
>few|TRBV7-2|-|17|TRBJ2-2
TGTGCCAGCAGCTTAGCGCTCAAACTCGCGAACACCGGGGAGCTGTTTTTT
CASSLALKLANTGELFF
>-|TRBV7-6|TRBD2|15|TRBJ2-5
TGTGCCAGCAGCTGGACTAGCGGGGGATGGGAGACCCAGTACTTC
CASSWTSGGWETQYF
>many|TRBV20-1|-|12|TRBJ2-5
TGCAGTGCTATCGCAGGGGGGGAGACCCAGTACTTC
CSAIAGGETQYF
>many|TRBV28|TRBD1|17|TRBJ2-5
TGTGCCAGCACCTCCGTCCCGGGACAGGGGGGCGTAGAGACCCAGTACTTC
CASTSVPGQGGVETQYF
>many|TRBV7-9|-|13|TRBJ2-3
TGTGCCAGCAGCTCCGCTGGGGCAGATACGCAGTATTTT
CASSSAGADTQYF
>many|TRBV11-2|-|15|TRBJ2-3
TGTGCCAGCAGCTTAGCCGGGGGAGGCCCAGATACGCAGTATTTT
CASSLAGGGPDTQYF
>many|TRBV5-6|TRBD2|13|TRBJ2-1
TGTGCCAGCACCGGACTAGCGGGAAGTGAGCAGTTCTTC
CASTGLAGSEQFF
>many|TRBV12-3/TRBV12-4|TRBD2|17|TRBJ2-5
TGTGCCAGCAGTTTAGGACGGGGGGGCCAGTACCAAGAGACCCAGTACTTC
CASSLGRGGQYQETQYF
>-|TRBV19|TRBD1|15|TRBJ2-7
TGTGCCAGTAGTATCCAGCGGACAGGCGCCTACGAGCAGTACTTC
CASSIQRTGAYEQYF
>-|TRBV11-2|TRBD2|14|TRBJ2-7
TGTGCCAGCAGCCAAAGCGGGAAACCCTACGAGCAGTACTTC
CASSQSGKPYEQYF
>-|TRBV20-1|TRBD2|19|TRBJ2-3
TGCAGTGCTAGAGATCTGGAGACTAGCGGGGGGCCGAGCACAGATACGCAGTATTTT
CSARDLETSGGPSTDTQYF
>-|TRBV6-5|TRBD1|12|TRBJ1-2
TGTGCCAGCAGACGGGACAGGGAGGGCTACACCTTC
CASRRDREGYTF
>-|TRBV6-1|-|14|TRBJ2-7
TGTGCCAGCAGCTCCCGCCAACAGGGTTACGAGCAGTACTTC
CASSSRQQGYEQYF
>-|TRBV7-2|-|13|TRBJ2-7
TGTGCCAGCAGCTTACTAGCGACATACGAGCAGTACTTC
CASSLLATYEQYF
>few|TRBV4-1|TRBD2|17|TRBJ2-3
TGCGCCAGCAGCCAAGAACCGAGGGCGGGAGTGGAGGATACGCAGTATTTT
CASSQEPRAGVEDTQYF
>many|TRBV5-5|-|17|TRBJ2-2
TGTGCCAGCAGCTTGTTCCGTTGGCAGGGTACAACCGGGGAGCTGTTTTTT
CASSLFRWQGTTGELFF
>many|TRBV25-1|-|14|TRBJ1-2
TGTGCCAGCAGTGACCGAGGGACGGCCTATGGCTACACCTTC
CASSDRGTAYGYTF
>many|TRBV27|-|16|TRBJ2-6
TGTGCCAGCAGTCGGCACAGCAGCTCTGGGGCCAACGTCCTGACTTTC
CASSRHSSSGANVLTF